The entry that follows covers one T cell receptor (beta chain) sequence. Its cognate antigen is unknown. This record comes from a study of Ad26.COV2.S vaccination and SARS-CoV-2 variants. Trimming removed 1 base at V and 5 bases at J, with 10 bases between. The CDR3 runs to 14 residues. The germline CDR1 and CDR2 sequences are MGHRA and YSYEKL. General study findings and limits: Vaccinated and placebo-treated recipients had similar non-spike TCR breadth. Reportedly, spike-specific CD8+ and CD4+ T cell responses achieved substantial breadth once vaccination had taken place.

Sequencing used immunoSEQ multiplex PCR; TCRdb keeps in-frame clones, though not all of them. The profile covers about 350,000 clones, with about 90% appearing a single time and roughly 3.9% taken by the ten largest. The chain uses TRBV4-1 and TRBJ2-3, with D hard to call. The specimen was peripheral blood, collected after recovery from COVID-19. This receptor was taken from a human donor who had recovered from COVID-19. In nucleotides, the CDR3 is TGCGCCAGCAGCCAAGCCCGGCTTCAAGATACGCAGTATTTT. This gives the protein CASSQARLQDTQYF.